These 11 T cell receptor delta chains were all obtained from the same sample, sequenced in a study of gamma-delta T cells after stem cell transplantation. TCRdb used CATT to re-call clones from the RT-PCR reads. The repertoire holds 2,000 to 3,000 delta-chain clones, with about 2.7% as singletons. The specimen was gamma-delta T cells. The receptor source for this set is a human donor. It is not recorded whose cells these are; they may come from a transplant donor.

Sample share makes this clone medium-sized (0.01 to 0.1%). This sample includes further DNA sequences coding for the same CDR3. The genes are TRDV2 and TRDJ1, with 8 bases matching TRDD3. The germline CDR1 and CDR2 sequences are GEAIGNYY and EKD. Trimming took 4 bases from V and 4 from J; bases not matched to a gene: 7. This CDR3 comprises 14 residues. CDR3 coding DNA: TGTGCCTGTGAAGAACTGGGGGCTAACGATAAACTCATCTTT. Translation: CACEELGANDKLIF.

This clone is deemed large. The chain links TRDV2 to TRDJ1; TRDD3 matches at 7 bases. CDR3 length: 19 amino acids. J gave up 0 bases and V 0 bases, and 15 bases lay outside the gene matches. Germline assignment: CDR1 GEAIGNYY and CDR2 EKD. CDR3 DNA sequence: TGTGCCTGTGACACCCTCATCGTGGCTGGGGGCCTGAACACCGATAAACTCATCTTT. Translated, it gives CACDTLIVAGGLNTDKLIF.

For this clone: This is likely an artifact of a read error, given a far larger clone one base away. The chain recombines TRDV2 with TRDJ3; D is uncertain. The germline V and J ends were trimmed by 3 bases and 0 bases, with 8 bases remaining between them. The CDR3 has 16 residues. Germline V CDR1 and CDR2: GEAIGNYY, EKD. CDR3 protein: CACDAQGSWDTRQMFF. CDR3 DNA sequence: TGTGCCTGTGACGCCCAGGGCTCCTGGGACACCCGACAGATGTTTTTC.

As concerns this clone: A much larger clone is a single base away; this may be a read error. V usage is TRDV2 and J usage is TRDJ1; 8 bases match TRDD3. The V gene's germline CDR1 is GEAIGNYY and CDR2 EKD. The length of the CDR3 is 17 residues. The CDR3 region has the DNA TGTGCCTGTGACCCCCTGGGGGAGACAAGGTACACCGATAAACCCATCTTT. This gives the protein CACDPLGETRYTDKPIF.

This clone qualifies as medium-sized (0.01 to 0.1%). The chain couples TRDV2 to TRDJ1, with TRDD3 matching over 7 bases. Germline loops: CDR1 GEAIGNYY, CDR2 EKD. The CDR3 runs 16 residues. J was trimmed by 4 bases and V by 0 bases; bases with no gene match: 10. The CDR3 sequence is CACDTVGGGHLDKLIF. The DNA for the CDR3 is TGTGCCTGTGACACCGTAGGTGGGGGACACCTCGATAAACTCATCTTT.

Concerning this clone itself: The TCRdb record carries a much larger clone's protein, which differs from this DNA's translation at residue 4; a read error is the likely cause, and the protein listed here is the DNA translation. The chain couples TRDV1 to TRDJ1, with 9 bases identical to TRDD3. The CDR3 runs to 18 residues. Unmatched junction bases numbered 17, after V lost 7 bases and J lost 2 bases. Germline V gene lookup returns CDR1 TSWWSYY and CDR2 QGS. The CDR3 is CALEAFPLVLGETDKLIF. CDR3 DNA sequence: TGTGCTCTTGAGGCCTTCCCATTAGTACTGGGGGAGACCGATAAACTCATCTTT.

The J gene is TRDJ1, the V gene TRDV2, with D perhaps TRDD3 (5 bases). The CDR3 extends over 16 amino acids. CDR1 GEAIGNYY and CDR2 EKD come from the germline V gene. The germline V and J ends were trimmed by 0 bases and 0 bases, with 13 bases remaining between them. For the CDR3, the DNA is TGTGCCTGTGACACCGTTCAGGCGGGGGACACCGATAAACTCATCTTT. Encoded protein: CACDTVQAGDTDKLIF.

This clone is medium-sized by share. The chain has TRDV2 and TRDJ1; 13 bases are a match to TRDD3. Germline CDR1 and CDR2: GEAIGNYY and EKD. The V segment lost 3 bases and the J segment 2 bases; nucleotides outside the gene matches: 8. There are 17 residues in the CDR3. In DNA, the CDR3 is TGTGCCTGTGACCCCTTACTGGGGGATACGCTTACCGATAAACTCATCTTT. Its protein product is CACDPLLGDTLTDKLIF.

This clone was picked up a small number of times. A read error is the likely source, as a far larger clone sits one nucleotide away. Other nucleotide sequences in the sample specify the same CDR3. The chain uses TRDV2 and TRDJ3; 13 bases map to TRDD3. This CDR3 contains 20 residues. In germline, CDR1 is GEAIGNYY, CDR2 EKD. The CDR3 reads CACDTVLGDTVSWDTRQMFF. In DNA form, the CDR3 reads TGTGCCTGTGACACCGTACTGGGGGATACGGTTTCCTGGGACACCCGACAAATGTTTTTC.

For this clone: The likely explanation is a read error, given a far larger clone one base away. J is TRDJ1 and V is TRDV2; 13 bases match TRDD3. Per the germline V gene, CDR1 is GEAIGNYY and CDR2 is EKD. The CDR3 is 17 residues long. This CDR3 is CACDTLLGDTRTDELIF. CDR3 nucleotide sequence: TGTGCCTGTGACACCTTACTGGGGGATACGCGCACCGATGAACTCATCTTT.

This clone was counted between two and nine times. A read error is possible here, since a much larger clone lies one base away. The rearrangement joins TRDV2 to TRDJ1; 7 bases match TRDD3. Losses at the gene ends were 2 bases for V and 9 bases for J; bases not matched to a gene: 20. The CDR3 contains 17 residues. CDR1 and CDR2 (germline): GEAIGNYY, EKD. Written as DNA, the CDR3 is TGTGCCTGTGACAAACTACTGGGGAATTTTTTTAATTGGGAACTCATCTTT. This gives the protein CACDKLLGNFFNWELIF.